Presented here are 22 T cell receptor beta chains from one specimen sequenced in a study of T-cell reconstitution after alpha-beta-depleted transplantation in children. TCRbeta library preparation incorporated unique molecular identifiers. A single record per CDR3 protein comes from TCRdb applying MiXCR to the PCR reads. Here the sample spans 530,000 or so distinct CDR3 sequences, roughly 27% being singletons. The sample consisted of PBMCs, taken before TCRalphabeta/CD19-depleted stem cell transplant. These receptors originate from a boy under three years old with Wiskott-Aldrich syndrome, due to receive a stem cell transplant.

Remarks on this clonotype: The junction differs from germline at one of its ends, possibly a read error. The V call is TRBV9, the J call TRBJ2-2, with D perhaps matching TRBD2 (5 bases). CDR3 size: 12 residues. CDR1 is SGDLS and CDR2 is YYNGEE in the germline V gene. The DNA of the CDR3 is TGTGCCAGCAGCGTAGTTAACGGGGATCTGTTTTTT. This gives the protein CASSVVNGDLFF.

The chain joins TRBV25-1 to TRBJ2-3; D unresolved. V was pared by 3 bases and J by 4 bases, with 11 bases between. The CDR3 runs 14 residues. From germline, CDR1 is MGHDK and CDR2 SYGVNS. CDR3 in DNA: TGTGCCAGCAGTGATTTTCATGTCTCAGATACGCAGTATTTT. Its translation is CASSDFHVSDTQYF. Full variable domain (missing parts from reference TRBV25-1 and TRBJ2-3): EADIYQTPRYLVIGTGKKITLECSQTMGHDKMYWYQQDPGMELHLIHYSYGVNSTEKGDLSSESTVSRIRTEHFPLTLESARPSHTSQYLCASSDFHVSDTQYFGPGTRLTVL.

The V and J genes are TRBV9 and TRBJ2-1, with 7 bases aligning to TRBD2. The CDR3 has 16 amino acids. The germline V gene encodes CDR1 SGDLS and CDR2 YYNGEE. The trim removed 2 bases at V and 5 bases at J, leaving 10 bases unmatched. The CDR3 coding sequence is TGTGCCAGCAGCGTTGTAGCGGGCCCCCCCCACAATGAGCAGTTCTTC. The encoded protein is CASSVVAGPPHNEQFF.

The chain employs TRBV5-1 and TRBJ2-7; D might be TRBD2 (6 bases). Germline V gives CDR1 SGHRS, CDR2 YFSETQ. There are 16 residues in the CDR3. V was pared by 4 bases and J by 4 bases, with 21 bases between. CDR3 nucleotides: TGCGCCAGCAGCCGCCGACGGAGGGCTACGGGATACGAGCAGTACTTC. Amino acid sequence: CASSRRRRATGYEQYF.

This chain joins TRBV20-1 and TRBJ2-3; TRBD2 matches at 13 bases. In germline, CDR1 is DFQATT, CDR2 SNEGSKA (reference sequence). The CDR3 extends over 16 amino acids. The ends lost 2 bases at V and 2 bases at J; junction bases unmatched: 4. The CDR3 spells CSARLLAGGITDTQYF. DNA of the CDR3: TGCAGTGCTAGATTACTAGCGGGAGGGATCACAGATACGCAGTATTTT.

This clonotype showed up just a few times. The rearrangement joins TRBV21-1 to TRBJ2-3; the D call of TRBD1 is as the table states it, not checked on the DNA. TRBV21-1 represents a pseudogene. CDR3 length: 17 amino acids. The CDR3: CASKQKGRADKSDTQYF. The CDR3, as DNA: TGTGCCAGCAAGCAAAAGGGTCGGGCGGACAAGTCAGATACGCAGTATTTT.

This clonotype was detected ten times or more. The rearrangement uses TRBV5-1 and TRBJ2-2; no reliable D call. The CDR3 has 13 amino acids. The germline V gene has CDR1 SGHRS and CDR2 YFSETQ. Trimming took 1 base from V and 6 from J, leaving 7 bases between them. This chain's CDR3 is CASSLKAPGELFF. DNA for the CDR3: TGCGCCAGCAGCTTGAAGGCTCCCGGGGAGCTGTTTTTT.

The CDR3 region is CASSSSIYNEQFF. Here the CDR3 DNA reads TGTGCCAGCAGCTCAAGTATTTACAATGAGCAGTTCTTC. The V call is TRBV7-9, the J call TRBJ2-1; D call uncertain. Trimming cost V 4 bases and J 4 bases, with 8 bases left between them. Germline CDR1 is SEHNR and CDR2 is FQNEAQ (reference sequence). This CDR3 is built from 13 residues.

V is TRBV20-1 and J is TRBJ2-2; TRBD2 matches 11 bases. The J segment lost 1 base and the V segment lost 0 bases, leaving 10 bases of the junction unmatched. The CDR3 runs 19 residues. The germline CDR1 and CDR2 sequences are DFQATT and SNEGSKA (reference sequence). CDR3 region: CSARDPTVLAGVNTGELFF. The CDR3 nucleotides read TGCAGTGCTAGAGACCCAACCGTACTAGCGGGAGTGAACACCGGGGAGCTGTTTTTT.

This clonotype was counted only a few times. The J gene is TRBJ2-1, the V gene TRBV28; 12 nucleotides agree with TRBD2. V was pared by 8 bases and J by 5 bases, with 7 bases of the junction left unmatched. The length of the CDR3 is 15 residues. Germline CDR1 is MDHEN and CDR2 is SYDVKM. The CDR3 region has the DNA TGTGCCAGCCCTCCTAGCGGGAGGGTTAACAATGAGCAGTTCTTC. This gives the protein CASPPSGRVNNEQFF.

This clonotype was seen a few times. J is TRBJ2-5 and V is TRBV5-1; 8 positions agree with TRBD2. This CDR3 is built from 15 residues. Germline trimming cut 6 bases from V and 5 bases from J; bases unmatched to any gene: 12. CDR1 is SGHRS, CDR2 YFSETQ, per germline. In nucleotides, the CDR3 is TGCGCCAGCAACCCGTCAGCGGGAGAGTTTGAGACCCAGTACTTC. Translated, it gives CASNPSAGEFETQYF.

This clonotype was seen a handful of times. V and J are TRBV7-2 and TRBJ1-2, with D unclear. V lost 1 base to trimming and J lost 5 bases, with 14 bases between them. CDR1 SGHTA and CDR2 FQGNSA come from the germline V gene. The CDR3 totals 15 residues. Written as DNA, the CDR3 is TGTGCCAGCAGCTTAGAGGCAGATTGGAGATATGGCTACACCTTC. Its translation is CASSLEADWRYGYTF.

This CDR3 reads CASPDRAYEQYF. Written as DNA, the CDR3 is TGCGCCAGCCCGGACAGGGCCTACGAGCAGTACTTC. The chain recombines TRBV5-1 with TRBJ2-7, with 8 bases matching TRBD1. This CDR3 has 12 amino acids. With V trimmed by 7 bases and J by 2 bases, 2 bases remained unmatched. Germline V gene sequence: CDR1 SGHRS, CDR2 YFSETQ.

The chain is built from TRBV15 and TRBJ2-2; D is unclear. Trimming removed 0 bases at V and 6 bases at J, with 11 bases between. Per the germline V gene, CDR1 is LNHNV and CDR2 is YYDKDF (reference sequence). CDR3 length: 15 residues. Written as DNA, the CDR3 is TGTGCCACCAGCAGAGATATCGGCGGCGCCGGGGAGCTGTTTTTT. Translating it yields CATSRDIGGAGELFF.

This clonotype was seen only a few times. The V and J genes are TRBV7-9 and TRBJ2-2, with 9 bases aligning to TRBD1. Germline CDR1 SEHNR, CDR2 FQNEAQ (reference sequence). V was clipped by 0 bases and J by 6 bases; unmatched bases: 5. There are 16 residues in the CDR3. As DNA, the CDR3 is TGTGCCAGCAGCTTAGCGGGACAGGGAGTTGCCGGGGAGCTGTTTTTT. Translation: CASSLAGQGVAGELFF.

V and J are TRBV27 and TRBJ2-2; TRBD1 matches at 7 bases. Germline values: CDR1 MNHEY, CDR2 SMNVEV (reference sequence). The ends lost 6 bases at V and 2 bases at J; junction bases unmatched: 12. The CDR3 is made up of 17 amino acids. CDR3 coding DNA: TGTGCCAGCAGACCCGCATTGGACAGGAGAAACACCGGGGAGCTGTTTTTT. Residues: CASRPALDRRNTGELFF.

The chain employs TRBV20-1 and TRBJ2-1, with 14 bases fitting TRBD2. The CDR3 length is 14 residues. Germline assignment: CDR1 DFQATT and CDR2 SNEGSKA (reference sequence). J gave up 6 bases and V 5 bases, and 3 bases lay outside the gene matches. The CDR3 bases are TGCAGTGCTGGACTAGCGGGAGGAAGCAATGAGCAGTTCTTC. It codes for CSAGLAGGSNEQFF.

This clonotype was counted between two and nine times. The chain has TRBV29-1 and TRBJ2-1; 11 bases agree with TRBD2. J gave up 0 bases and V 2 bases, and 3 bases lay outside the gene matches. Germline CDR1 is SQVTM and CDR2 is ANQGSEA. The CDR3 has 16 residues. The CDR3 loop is CSVEPGTSGSYNEQFF. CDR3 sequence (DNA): TGCAGCGTTGAACCCGGGACTAGCGGCTCCTACAATGAGCAGTTCTTC.

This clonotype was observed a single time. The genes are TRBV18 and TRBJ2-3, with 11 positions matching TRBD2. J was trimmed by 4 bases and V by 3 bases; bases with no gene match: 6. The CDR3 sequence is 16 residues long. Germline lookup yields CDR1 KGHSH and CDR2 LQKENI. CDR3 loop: CASSPSRTSGSDTQYF. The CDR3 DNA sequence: TGTGCCAGCTCACCCTCTCGGACTAGCGGGTCAGATACGCAGTATTTT.

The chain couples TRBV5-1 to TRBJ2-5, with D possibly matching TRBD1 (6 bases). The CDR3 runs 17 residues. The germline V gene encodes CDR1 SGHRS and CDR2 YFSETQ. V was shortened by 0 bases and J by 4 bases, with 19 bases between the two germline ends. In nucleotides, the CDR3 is TGCGCCAGCAGCTTGGGACTCGATACTAGAGGGGGAGAGACCCAGTACTTC. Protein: CASSLGLDTRGGETQYF.

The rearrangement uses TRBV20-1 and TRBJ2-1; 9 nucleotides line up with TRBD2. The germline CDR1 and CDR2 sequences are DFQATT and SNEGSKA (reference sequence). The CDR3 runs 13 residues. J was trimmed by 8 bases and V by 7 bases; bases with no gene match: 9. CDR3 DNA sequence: TGCAGTGAGAATAGCGGGAGAGGCTATGAGCAGTTCTTC. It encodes CSENSGRGYEQFF.

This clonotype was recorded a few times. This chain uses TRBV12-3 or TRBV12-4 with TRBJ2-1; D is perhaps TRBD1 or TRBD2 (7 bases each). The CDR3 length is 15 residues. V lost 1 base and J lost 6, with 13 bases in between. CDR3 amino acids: CASSLGTRGLNEQFF. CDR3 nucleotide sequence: TGTGCCAGCAGTTTAGGGACTAGGGGGCTCAATGAGCAGTTCTTC.